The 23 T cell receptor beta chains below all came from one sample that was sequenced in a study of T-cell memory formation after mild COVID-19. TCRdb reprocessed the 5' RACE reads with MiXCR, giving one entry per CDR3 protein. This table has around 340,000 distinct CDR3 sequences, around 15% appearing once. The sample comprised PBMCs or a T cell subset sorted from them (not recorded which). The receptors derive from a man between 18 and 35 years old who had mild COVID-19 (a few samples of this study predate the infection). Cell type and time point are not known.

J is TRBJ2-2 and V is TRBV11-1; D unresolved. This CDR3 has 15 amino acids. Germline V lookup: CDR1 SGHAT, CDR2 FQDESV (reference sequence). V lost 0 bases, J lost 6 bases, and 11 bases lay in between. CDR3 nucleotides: TGTGCCAGCAGCTTAGCGGGCGGCCGGTCCGGGGAGCTGTTTTTT. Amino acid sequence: CASSLAGGRSGELFF. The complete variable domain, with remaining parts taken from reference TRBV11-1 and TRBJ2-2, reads EAEVAQSPRYKITEKSQAVAFWCDPISGHATLYWYRQILGQGPELLVQFQDESVVDDSQLPKDRFSAERLKGVDSTLKIQPAELGDSAMYLCASSLAGGRSGELFFGEGSRLTVL.

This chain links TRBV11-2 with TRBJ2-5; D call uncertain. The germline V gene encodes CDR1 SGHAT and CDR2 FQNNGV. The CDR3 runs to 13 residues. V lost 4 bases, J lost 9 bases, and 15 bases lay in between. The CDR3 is CASSSSPRSPQYF. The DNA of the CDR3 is TGTGCCAGCAGCTCCAGCCCAAGGAGCCCCCAGTACTTC.

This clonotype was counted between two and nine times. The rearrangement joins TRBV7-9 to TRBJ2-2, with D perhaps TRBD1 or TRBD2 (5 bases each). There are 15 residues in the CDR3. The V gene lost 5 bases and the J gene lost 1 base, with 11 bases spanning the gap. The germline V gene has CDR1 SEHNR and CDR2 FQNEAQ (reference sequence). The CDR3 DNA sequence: TGTGCCAGCAGCCCGGGACGGTTGAACACCGGGGAGCTGTTTTTT. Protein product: CASSPGRLNTGELFF.

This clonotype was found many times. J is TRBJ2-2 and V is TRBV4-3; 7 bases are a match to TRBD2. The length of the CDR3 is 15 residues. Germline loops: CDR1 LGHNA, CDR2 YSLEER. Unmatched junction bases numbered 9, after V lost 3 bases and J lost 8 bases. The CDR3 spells CASSHSGALTGELFF. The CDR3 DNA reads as TGCGCCAGCAGCCACAGCGGGGCCCTAACGGGGGAGCTGTTTTTT.

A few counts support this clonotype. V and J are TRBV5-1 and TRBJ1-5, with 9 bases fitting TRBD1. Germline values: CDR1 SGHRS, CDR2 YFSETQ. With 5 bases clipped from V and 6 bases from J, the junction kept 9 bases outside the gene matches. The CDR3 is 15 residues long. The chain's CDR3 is CASREGTGSSQPQHF. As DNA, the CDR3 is TGCGCCAGCAGGGAGGGGACAGGGAGTAGTCAGCCCCAGCATTTT. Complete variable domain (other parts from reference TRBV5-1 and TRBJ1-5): KAGVTQTPRYLIKTRGQQVTLSCSPISGHRSVSWYQQTPGQGLQFLFEYFSETQRNKGNFPGRFSGRQFSNSRSEMNVSTLELGDSALYLCASREGTGSSQPQHFGDGTRLSIL.

CDR3 nucleotides: TGTGCCACCAGCAGAGATAGGGGCACTGAAGCTTTCTTT. Translated, it gives CATSRDRGTEAFF. The chain joins TRBV15 to TRBJ1-1; maybe TRBD1 (5 bases). There are 13 residues in the CDR3. Germline CDR1 and CDR2: LNHNV and YYDKDF (reference sequence). Trimming removed 0 bases from V and 4 bases from J, with 6 bases in between. Supplemented by reference TRBV15 and TRBJ1-1, the full variable domain reads DAMVIQNPRYQVTQFGKPVTLSCSQTLNHNVMYWYQQKSSQAPKLLFHYYDKDFNNEADTPDNFQSRRPNTSFCFLDIRSPGLGDTAMYLCATSRDRGTEAFFGQGTRLTVV.

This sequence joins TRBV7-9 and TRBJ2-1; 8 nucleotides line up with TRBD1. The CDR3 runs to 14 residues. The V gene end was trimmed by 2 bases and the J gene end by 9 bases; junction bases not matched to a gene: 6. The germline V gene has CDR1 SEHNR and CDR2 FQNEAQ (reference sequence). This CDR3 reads CASSLSAGGFEQFF. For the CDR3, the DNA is TGTGCCAGCAGCTTATCGGCAGGGGGCTTTGAGCAGTTCTTC. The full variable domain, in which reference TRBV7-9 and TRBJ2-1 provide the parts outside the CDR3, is DTGVSQNPRHKITKRGQNVTFRCDPISEHNRLYWYRQTLGQGPEFLTYFQNEAQLEKSRLLSDRFSAERPKGSFSTLEIQRTEQGDSAMYLCASSLSAGGFEQFFGPGTRLTVL.

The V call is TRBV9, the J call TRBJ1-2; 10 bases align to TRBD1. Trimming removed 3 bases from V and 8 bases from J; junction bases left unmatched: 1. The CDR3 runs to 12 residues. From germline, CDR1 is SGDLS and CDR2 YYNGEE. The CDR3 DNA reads TGTGCCAGCAGCGCGACAGGGGGCGGCTACACCTTC. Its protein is CASSATGGGYTF.

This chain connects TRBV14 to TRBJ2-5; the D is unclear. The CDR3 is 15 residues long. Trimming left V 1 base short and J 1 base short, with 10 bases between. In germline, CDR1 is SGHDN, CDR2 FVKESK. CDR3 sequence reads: CASSQAVGRQETQYF. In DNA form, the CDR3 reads TGTGCCAGCAGCCAAGCGGTAGGGCGCCAAGAGACCCAGTACTTC.

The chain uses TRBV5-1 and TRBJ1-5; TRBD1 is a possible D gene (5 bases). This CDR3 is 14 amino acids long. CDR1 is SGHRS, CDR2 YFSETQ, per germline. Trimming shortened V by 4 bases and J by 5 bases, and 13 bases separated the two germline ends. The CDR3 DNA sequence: TGCGCCAGCAGCCCGCTCGGGGCGGATCAGCCCCAGCATTTT. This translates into CASSPLGADQPQHF.

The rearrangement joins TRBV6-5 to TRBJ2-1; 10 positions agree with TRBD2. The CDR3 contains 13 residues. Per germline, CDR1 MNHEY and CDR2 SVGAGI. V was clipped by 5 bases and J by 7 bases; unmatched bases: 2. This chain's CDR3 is CASSSGGANEQFF. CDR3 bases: TGTGCCAGCAGTAGCGGGGGGGCTAATGAGCAGTTCTTC.

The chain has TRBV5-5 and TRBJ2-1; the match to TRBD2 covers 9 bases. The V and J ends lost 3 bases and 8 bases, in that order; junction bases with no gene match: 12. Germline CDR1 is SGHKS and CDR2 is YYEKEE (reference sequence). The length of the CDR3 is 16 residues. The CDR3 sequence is CASSWTGRGGPHEQFF. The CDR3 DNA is TGTGCCAGCAGCTGGACCGGGCGGGGGGGCCCACATGAGCAGTTCTTC.

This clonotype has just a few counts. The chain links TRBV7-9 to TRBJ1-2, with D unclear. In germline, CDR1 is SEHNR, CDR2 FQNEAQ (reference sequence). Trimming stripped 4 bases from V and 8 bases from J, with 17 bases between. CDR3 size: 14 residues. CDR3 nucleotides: TGTGCCAGCAGCTCCCGGACGGCCCAACCGGGCTACACCTTC. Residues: CASSSRTAQPGYTF.

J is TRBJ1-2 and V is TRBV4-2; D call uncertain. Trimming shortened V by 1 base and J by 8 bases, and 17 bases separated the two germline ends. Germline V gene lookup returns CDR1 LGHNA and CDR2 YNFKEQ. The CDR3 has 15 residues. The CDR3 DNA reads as TGTGCCAGCAGCCAAGCGGACTCAGGTAGAGGAGGCTACACCTTC. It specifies CASSQADSGRGGYTF.

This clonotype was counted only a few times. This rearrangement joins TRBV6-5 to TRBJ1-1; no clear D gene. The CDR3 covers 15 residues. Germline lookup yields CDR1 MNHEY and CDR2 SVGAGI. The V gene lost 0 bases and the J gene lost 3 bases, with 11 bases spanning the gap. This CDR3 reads CASSYSPSEYTEAFF. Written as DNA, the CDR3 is TGTGCCAGCAGTTACTCGCCGTCGGAGTACACTGAAGCTTTCTTT.

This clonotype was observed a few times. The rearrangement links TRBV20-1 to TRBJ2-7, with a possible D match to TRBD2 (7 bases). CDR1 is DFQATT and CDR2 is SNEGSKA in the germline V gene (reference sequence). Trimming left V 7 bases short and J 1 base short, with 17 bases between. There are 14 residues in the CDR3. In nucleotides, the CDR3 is TGCAGTGTGGTGGCGGGGGCCGCTTCCTACGAGCAGTACTTC. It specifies CSVVAGAASYEQYF.

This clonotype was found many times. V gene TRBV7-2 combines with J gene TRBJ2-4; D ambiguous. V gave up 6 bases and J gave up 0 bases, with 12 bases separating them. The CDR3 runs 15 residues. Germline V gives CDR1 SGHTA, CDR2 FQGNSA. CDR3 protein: CASSYQPLAKNIQYF. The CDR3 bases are TGTGCCAGCAGTTACCAGCCCTTAGCCAAAAACATTCAGTACTTC.

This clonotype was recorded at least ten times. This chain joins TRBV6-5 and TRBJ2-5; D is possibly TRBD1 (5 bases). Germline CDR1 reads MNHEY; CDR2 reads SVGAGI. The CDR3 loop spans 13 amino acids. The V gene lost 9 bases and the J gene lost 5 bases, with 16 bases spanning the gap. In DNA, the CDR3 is TGTGCCAGAAAAAAGACAGCTGCGGAGACCCAGTACTTC. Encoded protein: CARKKTAAETQYF.

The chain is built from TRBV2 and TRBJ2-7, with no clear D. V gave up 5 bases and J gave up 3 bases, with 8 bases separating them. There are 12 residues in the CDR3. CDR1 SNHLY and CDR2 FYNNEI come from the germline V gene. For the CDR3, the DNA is TGTGCCAGCAGTATATCCTTCTACGAGCAGTACTTC. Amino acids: CASSISFYEQYF.

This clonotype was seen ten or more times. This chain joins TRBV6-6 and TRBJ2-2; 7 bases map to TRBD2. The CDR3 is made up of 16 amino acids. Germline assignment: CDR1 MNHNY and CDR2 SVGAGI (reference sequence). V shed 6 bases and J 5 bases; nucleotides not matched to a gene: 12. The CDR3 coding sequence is TGTGCCAGCAGCCACGGTTTAGCGGGTCAGACCGGGGAGCTGTTTTTT. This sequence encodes CASSHGLAGQTGELFF.

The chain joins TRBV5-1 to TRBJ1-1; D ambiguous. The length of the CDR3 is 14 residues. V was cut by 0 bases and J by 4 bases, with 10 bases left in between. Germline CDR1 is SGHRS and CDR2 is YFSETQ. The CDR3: CASSLGSQTTEAFF. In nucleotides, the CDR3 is TGCGCCAGCAGCTTGGGGAGTCAAACCACTGAAGCTTTCTTT.

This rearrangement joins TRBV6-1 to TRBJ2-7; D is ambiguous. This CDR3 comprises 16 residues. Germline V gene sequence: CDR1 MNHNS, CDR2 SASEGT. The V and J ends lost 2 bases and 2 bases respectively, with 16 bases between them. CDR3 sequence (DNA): TGTGCCAGCAGTGAACCCGATCTGGCAGGCGCCTACGAGCAGTACGTC. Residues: CASSEPDLAGAYEQYV.

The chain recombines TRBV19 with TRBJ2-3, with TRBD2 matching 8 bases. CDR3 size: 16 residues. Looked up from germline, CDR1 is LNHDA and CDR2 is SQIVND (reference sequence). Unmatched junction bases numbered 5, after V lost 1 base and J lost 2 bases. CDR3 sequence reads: CASSIVAGGPTDTQYF. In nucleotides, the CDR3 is TGTGCCAGTAGTATAGTGGCGGGGGGCCCCACAGATACGCAGTATTTT.